The 32 T cell receptor beta chains below come from one sample, sequenced in a study of control samples from healthy donors and cancer patients (dated by TCRdb to about 2020). Library construction relied on the immunoSEQ multiplex PCR assay. This immuneACCESS table, as held by TCRdb, lists in-frame sequences with V and J called but not all clones. Of the missing ones, under half trace to an unresolved V gene in checked studies; the others have no known cause. This sample is represented by 100,000 to 150,000 clones; approximately 90% of them were singletons. Roughly 2.6% of the sample is taken by the ten largest. The sequenced sample was blood. Receptors originate from a man aged 40-50 years in good health.

The genes are TRBV10-3 and TRBJ2-3, with 14 bases aligning to TRBD2. CDR1 and CDR2 from the germline V gene are ENHRY and SYGVKD. The CDR3 length is 14 residues. V was clipped by 8 bases and J by 5 bases; unmatched bases: 3. CDR3 loop: CAIGLAGGLDTQYF. CDR3 coding DNA: TGTGCCATCGGACTAGCGGGGGGACTAGATACGCAGTATTTT.

This chain uses TRBV3-1 (or the pseudogene TRBV3-2) with TRBJ1-4, with D unclear. This CDR3 is built from 18 residues. Per germline, CDR1 LGHDT and CDR2 YNNKEL (reference sequence). Between the trimmed V and J ends, which lost 1 base and 2 bases, there was a span of 17 bases. Here the CDR3 reads CASSQGVFRRQTNEKLFF. DNA for the CDR3: TGTGCCAGCAGCCAAGGCGTTTTTCGTCGTCAGACTAATGAAAAACTGTTTTTT.

V is TRBV28 and J is TRBJ1-5, with a possible D match to TRBD1 (5 bases). V lost 7 bases and J lost 3, with 13 bases in between. The CDR3 spans 14 residues. CDR1 MDHEN and CDR2 SYDVKM come from the germline V gene. The CDR3: CASNPQGTNQPQHF. CDR3 DNA sequence: TGTGCCAGCAATCCCCAGGGTACCAATCAGCCCCAGCATTTT.

This chain's CDR3 is CASSPLAGGPAEQYF. The DNA for the CDR3 is TGTGCCAGCTCACCTTTAGCGGGGGGGCCGGCCGAGCAGTACTTC. The chain links TRBV18 to TRBJ2-7; 11 bases map to TRBD2. The CDR3 has 15 residues. CDR1 and CDR2 (germline): KGHSH, LQKENI. Trimming took 3 bases from V and 6 from J; bases not matched to a gene: 7.

The chain couples TRBV7-6 to TRBJ2-2, with D tentatively TRBD2 (6 bases). CDR3 length equals 15 residues. The ends were cut back, 0 bases at V and 4 bases at J, with 9 bases in the middle. Germline values: CDR1 SGHVS, CDR2 FNYEAQ. CDR3 in amino acids: CASSLARGSTGELFF. The DNA for the CDR3 is TGTGCCAGCAGCTTAGCGCGGGGTTCCACCGGGGAGCTGTTTTTT.

This clone was seen a single time. The chain combines TRBV3-1 (or the pseudogene TRBV3-2) with TRBJ2-3; 8 bases are shared with TRBD2. The CDR3 has 15 residues. The V gene end was trimmed by 0 bases and the J gene end by 2 bases; junction bases not matched to a gene: 1. Germline CDR1 and CDR2: LGHDT and YNNKEL (reference sequence). CDR3 sequence (DNA): TGTGCCAGCAGCCAAGAACTAGCGGCCACAGATACGCAGTATTTT. Encoded protein: CASSQELAATDTQYF.

The J gene is TRBJ2-7, the V gene TRBV11-1, with D perhaps matching TRBD1 or TRBD2 (7 bases each). Trimming pared 5 bases from V and 4 bases from J, leaving 18 bases between. Germline V lookup: CDR1 SGHAT, CDR2 FQDESV (reference sequence). The CDR3 is 15 amino acids. CDR3 nucleotide sequence: TGTGCCAGCAGCCACCTCCTCCAGGGGGGGTACGAGCAGTACTTC. It yields the protein CASSHLLQGGYEQYF.

The CDR3 here is CASSTGVVGNTGELFF. Written as DNA, the CDR3 is TGTGCCAGCAGCACTGGTGTTGTGGGAAACACCGGGGAGCTGTTTTTT. The rearrangement uses TRBV5-4 and TRBJ2-2; D gene ambiguous. V lost 4 bases and J lost 2, with 15 bases in between. This CDR3 has 16 residues. The germline V gene encodes CDR1 SGHNT and CDR2 YYREEE (reference sequence). The full variable domain, its missing parts supplied by reference TRBV5-4 and TRBJ2-2, is ETGVTQSPTHLIKTRGQQVTLRCSSQSGHNTVSWYQQALGQGPQFIFQYYREEENGRGNFPPRFSGLQFPNYSSELNVNALELDDSALYLCASSTGVVGNTGELFFGEGSRLTVL.

The V gene is TRBV19, the J gene TRBJ1-6, with 11 bases that match TRBD1. Germline V gene lookup returns CDR1 LNHDA and CDR2 SQIVND (reference sequence). The length of the CDR3 is 13 residues. Losses at the gene ends were 5 bases for V and 14 bases for J; bases not matched to a gene: 5. The CDR3 DNA reads as TGTGCCAGTAGTCTTGGACAGGGGGCGGCCCTCCACTTT. Translated: CASSLGQGAALHF. The full variable domain, completed using reference TRBV19 and TRBJ1-6, is DGGITQSPKYLFRKEGQNVTLSCEQNLNHDAMYWYRQDPGQGLRLIYYSQIVNDFQKGDIAEGYSVSREKKESFPLTVTSAQKNPTAFYLCASSLGQGAALHFGNGTRLTVT.

The chain carries TRBV24-1 and TRBJ2-3; possibly TRBD2 for D (6 bases). The CDR3 has 18 amino acids. The V end lost 4 bases, the J end lost 0 bases, and 19 bases lay between the germline ends. Germline CDR1 is KGHDR and CDR2 is SFDVKD. The CDR3 loop reads CATSERARAGLSTDTQYF. The CDR3 DNA sequence: TGTGCCACCAGTGAGCGCGCCCGGGCAGGACTAAGCACAGATACGCAGTATTTT.

The CDR3 protein is CASSILRGREYNEQFF. Here the CDR3 DNA reads TGTGCCAGCAGCATCCTCAGGGGGCGCGAATACAATGAGCAGTTCTTC. This chain connects TRBV28 to TRBJ2-1, with TRBD1 identical over 8 bases. With V trimmed by 6 bases and J by 4 bases, 11 bases remained unmatched. Germline assignment: CDR1 MDHEN and CDR2 SYDVKM. This CDR3 spans 16 amino acids.

The chain uses TRBV29-1 and TRBJ2-5; tentative D call: TRBD2 (6 bases). The V and J ends lost 5 bases and 7 bases respectively, with 14 bases between them. The germline CDR1 and CDR2 sequences are SQVTM and ANQGSEA. The CDR3 loop spans 12 amino acids. The DNA for the CDR3 is TGCAGCGTTAGATTCCCCGGGGGGACCCAGTACTTC. The encoded protein is CSVRFPGGTQYF.

The sample holds one count of this clone. The CDR3 is CASSLGQGAQGYTF. CDR3 nucleotide sequence: TGTGCCAGCAGTTTGGGACAGGGGGCGCAAGGCTACACCTTC. J is TRBJ1-2 and V is TRBV28, with 12 bases fitting TRBD1. Germline CDR1 MDHEN, CDR2 SYDVKM. Trimming took 3 bases from V and 8 from J; bases not matched to a gene: 4. The CDR3 sequence is 14 residues long.

The V call is TRBV9, the J call TRBJ2-5; a weak D match, TRBD2 (7 bases). The CDR3 extends over 17 amino acids. CDR1 and CDR2 from the germline V gene are SGDLS and YYNGEE. The V and J ends lost 0 bases and 0 bases respectively, with 15 bases between them. The CDR3 DNA follows: TGTGCCAGCAGCGTAGCGGCCACGGGGGGCAACCAAGAGACCCAGTACTTC. This gives the protein CASSVAATGGNQETQYF. The complete variable domain, with remaining parts taken from reference TRBV9 and TRBJ2-5, reads DSGVTQTPKHLITATGQRVTLRCSPRSGDLSVYWYQQSLDQGLQFLIQYYNGEERAKGNILERFSAQQFPDLHSELNLSSLELGDSALYFCASSVAATGGNQETQYFGPGTRLLVL.

This sequence joins TRBV9 and TRBJ2-5, with D unresolved. Germline V CDR1 and CDR2: SGDLS, YYNGEE. Trimming removed 5 bases at V and 4 bases at J, with 9 bases between. The CDR3 is 12 amino acids. CDR3 residues: CASSRTVETQYF. The DNA of the CDR3 is TGTGCCAGCAGTCGGACGGTAGAGACCCAGTACTTC.

The rearrangement links TRBV5-4 to TRBJ2-5; no clear D gene. This CDR3 has 16 residues. CDR1 SGHNT and CDR2 YYREEE come from the germline V gene (reference sequence). The germline V and J ends were trimmed by 0 bases and 1 base, with 13 bases remaining between them. The CDR3, as DNA: TGTGCCAGCAGCTTGGCCCGTTGGAACCGCCAAGAGACCCAGTACTTC. As protein: CASSLARWNRQETQYF.

This clone has just a few counts. The chain is built from TRBV5-5 and TRBJ2-5; TRBD1 or TRBD2 may be the D gene (5 bases each). The V end was cut by 4 bases, the J end by 4 bases, with 17 bases between. Germline assignment: CDR1 SGHKS and CDR2 YYEKEE (reference sequence). This CDR3 region has 15 residues. The CDR3 reads CASSTEAGNGETQYF. In DNA, the CDR3 is TGTGCCAGCAGCACGGAGGCAGGGAATGGAGAGACCCAGTACTTC.

The chain combines TRBV5-4 with TRBJ2-3; TRBD2 matches at 8 bases. Germline trimming cut 0 bases from V and 3 bases from J; bases unmatched to any gene: 6. The CDR3 loop spans 16 amino acids. Germline V gene sequence: CDR1 SGHNT, CDR2 YYREEE (reference sequence). CDR3 loop: CASSLGASGYTDTQYF. CDR3 in DNA: TGTGCCAGCAGCTTGGGTGCTAGCGGGTATACAGATACGCAGTATTTT.

V and J are TRBV13 and TRBJ1-1; TRBD1 is a possible D gene (5 bases). The CDR3 has 16 amino acids. Trimming took 5 bases from V and 5 from J, leaving 21 bases between them. Germline V gene data show CDR1 as PRHDT and CDR2 as FYEKMQ (reference sequence). CDR3 protein: CASSQEGHPRGTEAFF. In DNA, the CDR3 is TGTGCCAGCAGCCAAGAAGGACACCCTAGGGGAACTGAAGCTTTCTTT.

V usage is TRBV5-1 and J usage is TRBJ2-7; 9 bases map to TRBD1. The CDR3 is 15 residues long. Per the germline V gene, CDR1 is SGHRS and CDR2 is YFSETQ. Unmatched junction bases numbered 8, after V lost 4 bases and J lost 3 bases. The CDR3 DNA is TGCGCCAGCAGCCGCGAGGGACAGGGTTTCTACGAGCAGTACTTC. Translation: CASSREGQGFYEQYF.

V gene TRBV11-2 combines with J gene TRBJ1-2; 7 bases are shared with TRBD1. The CDR3 contains 15 residues. Germline V CDR1 and CDR2: SGHAT, FQNNGV. V lost 0 bases and J lost 8; bases outside the gene matches: 9. CDR3 in amino acids: CASSLDQWDRRGYTF. The DNA for the CDR3 is TGTGCCAGCAGCTTAGATCAGTGGGACAGACGGGGCTACACCTTC.

This clone has just one count. This chain joins TRBV24-1 and TRBJ2-3; TRBD1 matches at 7 bases. The CDR3 has 15 residues. Trimming at V came to 5 bases and at J to 5 bases, leaving 9 bases not matched to a gene. CDR1 and CDR2 (germline): KGHDR, SFDVKD. CDR3 amino acids: CATSVAGGEKDTQYF. The CDR3 DNA sequence: TGTGCCACCAGTGTGGCAGGGGGAGAAAAAGATACGCAGTATTTT.

V and J are TRBV5-1 and TRBJ1-1; D unresolved. The CDR3 loop spans 11 amino acids. V dropped 6 bases and J dropped 8 bases, with 11 bases sitting between them. Per germline, CDR1 SGHRS and CDR2 YFSETQ. The CDR3 is CASNEGIEAFF. As DNA, the CDR3 is TGCGCCAGCAATGAAGGAATCGAAGCTTTCTTT.

The gene calls are TRBV10-1 and TRBJ1-2, with 7 bases matching TRBD1. The J segment lost 3 bases and the V segment lost 11 bases, leaving 9 bases of the junction unmatched. Looked up from germline, CDR1 is WNHNN and CDR2 is SYGVQD (reference sequence). This CDR3 spans 13 amino acids. The CDR3 DNA reads as TGCGCCGGAAACGGGACAGAGGACTATGGCTACACCTTC. It codes for CAGNGTEDYGYTF.

The chain is built from TRBV28 and TRBJ2-2; 12 positions agree with TRBD2. J lost 2 bases, V lost 6 bases, and 7 bases had no gene match. Germline-derived CDR1 and CDR2 are MDHEN and SYDVKM. This CDR3 contains 17 residues. The CDR3 loop reads CASRRRTSGANTGELFF. CDR3 nucleotide sequence: TGTGCCAGCAGGCGCAGGACTAGCGGGGCCAACACCGGGGAGCTGTTTTTT.

The gene calls are TRBV7-8 and TRBJ2-7; tentatively, D is TRBD1 (6 bases). Trimming removed 5 bases at V and 9 bases at J, with 17 bases between. The germline V gene encodes CDR1 SGHVS and CDR2 FQNEAQ. The CDR3 runs to 13 residues. CDR3 loop: CASSSRDTAGQYF. As DNA, the CDR3 is TGTGCCAGCAGCAGTCGGGACACCGCCGGGCAGTACTTC.

This clone was seen a single time. This rearrangement joins TRBV3-1 (or the pseudogene TRBV3-2) to TRBJ1-4, with 10 positions matching TRBD1. CDR1 is LGHDT and CDR2 is YNNKEL in the germline V gene (reference sequence). With 4 bases clipped from V and 10 bases from J, the junction kept 12 bases outside the gene matches. This CDR3 has 16 amino acids. CDR3 in DNA: TGTGCCAGCAGCCGAGACCCGGGACAGGGGAAGGGAAAACTGTTTTTT. It yields the protein CASSRDPGQGKGKLFF.

The chain couples TRBV27 to TRBJ2-1; possible D gene TRBD2, 5 bases. This CDR3 region has 13 residues. V lost 7 bases to trimming and J lost 4 bases, with 11 bases between them. The germline CDR1 and CDR2 sequences are MNHEY and SMNVEV (reference sequence). CDR3 sequence: CASNAGGYNEQFF. The CDR3 DNA follows: TGTGCCAGCAACGCAGGCGGGTACAATGAGCAGTTCTTC.

A word on this clone: This may stem from a read error, because a much larger clone lies one nucleotide away. The V and J genes are TRBV18 and TRBJ2-2; D might be TRBD1 or TRBD2, each matching 5 bases. Looked up from germline, CDR1 is KGHSH and CDR2 is LQKENI. The V and J ends lost 0 bases and 6 bases respectively, with 5 bases between them. The CDR3 runs to 13 residues. Here the CDR3 DNA reads TGTGCCAGCTCACCACCGGGGGCCGGGGAGCTGTTTTTT. Its protein is CASSPPGAGELFF.

V is TRBV10-3 and J is TRBJ1-2; TRBD1 agrees at 10 bases. The CDR3 contains 13 residues. V shed 4 bases, J shed 7 bases, and the junction held 3 bases outside the gene matches. The germline V gene encodes CDR1 ENHRY and CDR2 SYGVKD. The CDR3 DNA is TGTGCCATCAGTGGGGACAGGGGTTTTGGCTACACCTTC. Its translation: CAISGDRGFGYTF.

This clone has just one count. V usage is TRBV5-1 and J usage is TRBJ2-7; possibly TRBD1 for D (6 bases). The length of the CDR3 is 14 residues. The V end lost 4 bases, the J end lost 2 bases, and 13 bases lay between the germline ends. Per germline, CDR1 SGHRS and CDR2 YFSETQ. The CDR3 coding sequence is TGCGCCAGCAGCCAACCGGGACAAGCCTACGAGCAGTACTTC. This codes for CASSQPGQAYEQYF.

The chain has TRBV2 and TRBJ2-3; D gene ambiguous. V was shortened by 2 bases and J by 1 base, with 13 bases between the two germline ends. The CDR3 loop spans 16 amino acids. From germline, CDR1 is SNHLY and CDR2 FYNNEI. Here the CDR3 reads CASSEYAGPGTDTQYF. The DNA of the CDR3 is TGTGCCAGCAGTGAATACGCTGGCCCCGGCACAGATACGCAGTATTTT.